This T cell receptor beta chain originates from a study of T cell responses to AZD1222 COVID-19 vaccine. General study results and limits: Vaccination with two AZD1222 doses was followed by a rise in Spike-specific TCR breadth and depth.

After removal of 8 bases from V and 6 bases from J, the junction contained 12 bases not matched to a gene. Germline assignment: CDR1 SQVTM and CDR2 ANQGSEA. The CDR3 spans 14 residues. As to this clone: The antigen is undetermined.

The table came from immunoSEQ multiplex PCR; TCRdb's copy has only in-frame clones and leaves some out. The sample yields around 120,000 clones, roughly 90% seen once. This receptor was identified in an adult who received the AZD1222 COVID-19 vaccine. This chain connects TRBV29-1 to TRBJ2-1; 8 bases match TRBD1. The sequencing here drew on peripheral blood, taken 28 days after the second AZD1222 dose. The CDR3 sequence: CSLSPRGPFNEQFF. The CDR3 region has the DNA TGCAGCCTAAGCCCCAGGGGGCCTTTCAATGAGCAGTTCTTC.